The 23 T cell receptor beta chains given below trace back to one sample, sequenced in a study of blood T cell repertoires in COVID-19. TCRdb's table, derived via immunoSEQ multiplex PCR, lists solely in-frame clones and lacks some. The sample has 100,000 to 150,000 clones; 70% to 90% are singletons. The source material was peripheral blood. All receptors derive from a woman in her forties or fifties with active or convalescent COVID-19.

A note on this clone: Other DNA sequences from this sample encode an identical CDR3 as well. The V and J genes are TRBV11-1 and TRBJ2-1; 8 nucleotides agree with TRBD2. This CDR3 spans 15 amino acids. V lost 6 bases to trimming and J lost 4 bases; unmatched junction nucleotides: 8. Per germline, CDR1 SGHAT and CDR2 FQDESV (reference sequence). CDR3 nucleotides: TGTGCCAGCAGTCGGGGGGGGCAGACTTACAATGAGCAGTTCTTC. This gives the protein CASSRGGQTYNEQFF.

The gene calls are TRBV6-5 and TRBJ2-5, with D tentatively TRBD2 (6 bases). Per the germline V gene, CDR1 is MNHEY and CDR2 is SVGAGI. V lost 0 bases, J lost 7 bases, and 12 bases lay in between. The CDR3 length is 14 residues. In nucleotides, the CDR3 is TGTGCCAGCAGTTACTCCGGGAGAACGGGGACCCAGTACTTC. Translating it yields CASSYSGRTGTQYF.

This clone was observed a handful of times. CDR3 sequence: CASSYAGADSPLHF. CDR3 coding DNA: TGTGCCAGCAGTTACGCAGGGGCGGATTCACCCCTCCACTTT. The chain is built from TRBV6-6 and TRBJ1-6, with D perhaps matching TRBD1 (6 bases). The CDR3 totals 14 residues. Germline lookup yields CDR1 MNHNY and CDR2 SVGAGI (reference sequence). The V end lost 2 bases, the J end lost 8 bases, and 10 bases lay between the germline ends.

CDR3 nucleotide sequence: TGTGCCAGCAGTTACTCAAGGGGGGAGGGCGAGCAGTACTTC. It yields the protein CASSYSRGEGEQYF. V and J are TRBV6-5 and TRBJ2-7; D is perhaps TRBD2 (7 bases). Germline CDR1 MNHEY, CDR2 SVGAGI. Between the trimmed V and J ends, which lost 0 bases and 6 bases, there was a span of 12 bases. The CDR3 consists of 14 residues.

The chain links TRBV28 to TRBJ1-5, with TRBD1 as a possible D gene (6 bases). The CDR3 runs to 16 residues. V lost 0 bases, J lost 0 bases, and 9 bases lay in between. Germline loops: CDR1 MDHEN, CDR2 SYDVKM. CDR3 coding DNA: TGTGCCAGCAGTTTATGGCGGACAGATAGCAATCAGCCCCAGCATTTT. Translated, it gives CASSLWRTDSNQPQHF.

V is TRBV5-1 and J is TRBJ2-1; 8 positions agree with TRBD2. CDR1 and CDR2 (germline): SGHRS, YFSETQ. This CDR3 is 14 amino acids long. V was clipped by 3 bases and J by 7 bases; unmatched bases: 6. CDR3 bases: TGCGCCAGCAGCTCCTACCGGGGGGGAAATGAGCAGTTCTTC. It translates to CASSSYRGGNEQFF.

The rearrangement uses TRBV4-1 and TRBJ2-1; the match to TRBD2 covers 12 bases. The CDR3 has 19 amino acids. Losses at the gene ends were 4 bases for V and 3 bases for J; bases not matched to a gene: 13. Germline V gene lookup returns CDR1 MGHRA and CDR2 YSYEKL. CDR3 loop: CASSRGLAGSARNYNEQFF. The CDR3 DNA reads TGCGCCAGCAGCCGGGGACTAGCGGGTTCCGCCCGAAACTACAATGAGCAGTTCTTC.

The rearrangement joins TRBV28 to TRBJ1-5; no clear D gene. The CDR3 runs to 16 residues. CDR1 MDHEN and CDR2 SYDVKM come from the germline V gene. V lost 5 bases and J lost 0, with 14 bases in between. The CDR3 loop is CASSAYLTISNQPQHF. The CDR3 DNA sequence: TGTGCCAGCAGTGCCTACTTGACAATTAGCAATCAGCCCCAGCATTTT.

In DNA, the CDR3 is TGTGCCAGCAGTCTCCGCGGAGGGAACTATGGCTACACCTTC. Amino acids: CASSLRGGNYGYTF. This chain links TRBV27 with TRBJ1-2, with D unresolved. The germline V gene has CDR1 MNHEY and CDR2 SMNVEV (reference sequence). CDR3 size: 14 residues. Trimming left V 5 bases short and J 2 bases short, with 12 bases between.

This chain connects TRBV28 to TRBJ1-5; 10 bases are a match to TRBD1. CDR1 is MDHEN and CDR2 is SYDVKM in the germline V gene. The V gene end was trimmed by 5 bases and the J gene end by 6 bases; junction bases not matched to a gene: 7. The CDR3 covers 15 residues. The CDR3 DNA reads TGTGCCAGCAGTCCCCCGGGACAGGGGTCTCAGCCCCAGCATTTT. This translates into CASSPPGQGSQPQHF.

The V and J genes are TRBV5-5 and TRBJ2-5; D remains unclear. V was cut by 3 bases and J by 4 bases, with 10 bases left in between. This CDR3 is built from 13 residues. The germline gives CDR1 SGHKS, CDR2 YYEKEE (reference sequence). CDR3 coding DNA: TGTGCCAGCAGCTGGGCCCACGGAGAGACCCAGTACTTC. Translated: CASSWAHGETQYF. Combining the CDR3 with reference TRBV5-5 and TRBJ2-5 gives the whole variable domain DAGVTQSPTHLIKTRGQQVTLRCSPISGHKSVSWYQQVLGQGPQFIFQYYEKEERGRGNFPDRFSARQFPNYSSELNVNALLLGDSALYLCASSWAHGETQYFGPGTRLLVL.

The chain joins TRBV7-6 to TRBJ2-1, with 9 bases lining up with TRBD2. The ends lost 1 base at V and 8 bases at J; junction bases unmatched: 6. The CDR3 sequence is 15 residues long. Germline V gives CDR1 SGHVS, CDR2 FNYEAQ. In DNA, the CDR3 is TGTGCCAGCAGCTTAGTCGCTAGCGGGAAGGATGAGCAGTTCTTC. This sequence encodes CASSLVASGKDEQFF.

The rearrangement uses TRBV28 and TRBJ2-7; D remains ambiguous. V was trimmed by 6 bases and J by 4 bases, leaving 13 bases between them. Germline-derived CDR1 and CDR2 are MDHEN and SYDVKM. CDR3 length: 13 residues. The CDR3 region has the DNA TGTGCCAGCAGCCTCCTTGAGGTGTACGAGCAGTACTTC. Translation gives CASSLLEVYEQYF.

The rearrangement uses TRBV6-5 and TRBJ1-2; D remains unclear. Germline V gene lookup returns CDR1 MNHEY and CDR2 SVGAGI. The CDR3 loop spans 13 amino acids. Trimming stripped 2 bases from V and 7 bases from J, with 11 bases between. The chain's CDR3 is CASSYPGEAGYTF. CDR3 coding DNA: TGTGCCAGCAGTTACCCCGGGGAGGCTGGCTACACCTTC.

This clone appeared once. This CDR3 reads CASSFDTSSYNEQFF. In nucleotides, the CDR3 is TGTGCCAGCAGCTTCGACACCTCCTCCTACAATGAGCAGTTCTTC. The chain recombines TRBV9 with TRBJ2-1; no reliable D call. The CDR3 totals 15 residues. Looked up from germline, CDR1 is SGDLS and CDR2 is YYNGEE. Trimming removed 4 bases from V and 0 bases from J, with 11 bases in between.

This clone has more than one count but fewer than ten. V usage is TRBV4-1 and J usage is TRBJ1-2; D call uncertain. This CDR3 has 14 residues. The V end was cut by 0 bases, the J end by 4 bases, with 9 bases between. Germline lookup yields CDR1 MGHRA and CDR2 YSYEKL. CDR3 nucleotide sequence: TGCGCCAGCAGCCAAGATTATGACACCTATGGCTACACCTTC. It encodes CASSQDYDTYGYTF.

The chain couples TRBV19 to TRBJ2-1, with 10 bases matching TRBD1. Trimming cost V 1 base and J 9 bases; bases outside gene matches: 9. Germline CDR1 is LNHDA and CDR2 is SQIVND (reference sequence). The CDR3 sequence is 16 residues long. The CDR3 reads CASSIGAGQGRFEQFF. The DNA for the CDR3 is TGTGCCAGTAGTATAGGGGCGGGACAGGGGCGCTTTGAGCAGTTCTTC.

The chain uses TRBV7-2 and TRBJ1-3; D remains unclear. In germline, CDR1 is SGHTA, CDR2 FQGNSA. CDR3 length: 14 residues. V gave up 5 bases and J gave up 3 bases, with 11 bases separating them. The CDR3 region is CASSPSHYGNTIYF. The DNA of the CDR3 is TGTGCCAGCAGCCCGTCACATTATGGAAACACCATATATTTT.

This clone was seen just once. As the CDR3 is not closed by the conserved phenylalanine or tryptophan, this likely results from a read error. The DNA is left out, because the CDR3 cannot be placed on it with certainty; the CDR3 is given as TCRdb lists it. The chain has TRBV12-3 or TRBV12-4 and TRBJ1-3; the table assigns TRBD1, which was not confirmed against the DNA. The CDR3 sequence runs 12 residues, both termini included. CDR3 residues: CASTLTGVSFHV.

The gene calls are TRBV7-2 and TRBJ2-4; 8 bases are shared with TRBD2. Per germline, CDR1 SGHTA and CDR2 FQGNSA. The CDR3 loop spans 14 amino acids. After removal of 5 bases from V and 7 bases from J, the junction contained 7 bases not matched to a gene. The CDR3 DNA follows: TGTGCCAGCAGCCCCGATCCGGGAGGGAACATTCAGTACTTC. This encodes CASSPDPGGNIQYF.

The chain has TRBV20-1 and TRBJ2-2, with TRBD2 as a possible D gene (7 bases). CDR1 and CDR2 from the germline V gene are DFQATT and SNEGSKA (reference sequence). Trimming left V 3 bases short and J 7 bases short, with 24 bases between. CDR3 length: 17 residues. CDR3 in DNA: TGCAGTGCTAGTTTTTCCCATTTCCCAGGGGAGGGCGGGGAGCTGTTTTTT. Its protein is CSASFSHFPGEGGELFF.

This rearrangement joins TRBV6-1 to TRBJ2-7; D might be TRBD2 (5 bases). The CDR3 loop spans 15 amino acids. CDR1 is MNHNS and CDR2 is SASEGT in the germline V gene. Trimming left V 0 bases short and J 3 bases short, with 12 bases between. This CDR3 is CASSEAYTGVYEQYF. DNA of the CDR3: TGTGCCAGCAGTGAAGCGTACACCGGGGTCTACGAGCAGTACTTC.

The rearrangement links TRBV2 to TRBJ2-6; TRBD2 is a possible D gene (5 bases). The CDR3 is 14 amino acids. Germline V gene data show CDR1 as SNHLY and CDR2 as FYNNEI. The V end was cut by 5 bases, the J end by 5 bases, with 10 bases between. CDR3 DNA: TGTGCCAGCAGTAGGGAGTCTTGGGCCAACGTCCTGACTTTC. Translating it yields CASSRESWANVLTF.